This T cell receptor beta chain was identified during a study of blood T cell repertoires in COVID-19. Study in general: Either two negative PCRs, clearance, or symptom resolution qualified Cohort 3 donors as recovered. The study drew acute and convalescent COVID-19 samples from the United States, Italy and Spain.

As handled by the study authors: Scientists estimated how many nucleated cells there were by amplifying reference gene primers. Method: immunoSEQ multiplex PCR; TCRdb's copy keeps in-frame clones and lacks some. The V and J calls and clone size come from that table; D and trimming were worked out from the DNA. The table shows fewer than 250,000 clones, with roughly 84% occurring only once. The sequence was obtained from a man younger than 40 in a cohort exposed to, infected with or recovered from COVID-19 (not recorded which). Sequencing was done on a sample of PBMCs or T cells enriched from blood (not recorded which).

This CDR3 reads CASSSLQGARGYTF. CDR3 in DNA: TGTGCCAGCAGTTCGTTACAGGGGGCGCGTGGCTACACCTTC. The chain couples TRBV6-6 to TRBJ1-2; TRBD1 matches 9 bases. The length of the CDR3 is 14 residues. Germline lookup yields CDR1 MNHNY and CDR2 SVGAGI (reference sequence). The V gene end was trimmed by 4 bases and the J gene end by 7 bases; junction bases not matched to a gene: 7.